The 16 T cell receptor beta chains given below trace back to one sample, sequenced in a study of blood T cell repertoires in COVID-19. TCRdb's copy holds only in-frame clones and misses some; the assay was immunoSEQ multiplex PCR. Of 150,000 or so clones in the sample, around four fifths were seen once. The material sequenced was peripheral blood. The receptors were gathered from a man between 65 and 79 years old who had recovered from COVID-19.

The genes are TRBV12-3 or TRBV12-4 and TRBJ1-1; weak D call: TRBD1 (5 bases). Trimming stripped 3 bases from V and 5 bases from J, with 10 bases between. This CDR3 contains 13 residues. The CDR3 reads CASSFSGGTEAFF. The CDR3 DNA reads TGTGCCAGCAGTTTTAGTGGGGGGACTGAAGCTTTCTTT.

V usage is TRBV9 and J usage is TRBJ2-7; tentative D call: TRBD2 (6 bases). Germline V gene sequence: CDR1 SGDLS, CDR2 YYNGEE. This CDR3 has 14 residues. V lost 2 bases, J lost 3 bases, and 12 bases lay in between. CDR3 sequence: CASSVRDWDYEQYF. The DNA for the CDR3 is TGTGCCAGCAGCGTCCGGGACTGGGACTACGAGCAGTACTTC.

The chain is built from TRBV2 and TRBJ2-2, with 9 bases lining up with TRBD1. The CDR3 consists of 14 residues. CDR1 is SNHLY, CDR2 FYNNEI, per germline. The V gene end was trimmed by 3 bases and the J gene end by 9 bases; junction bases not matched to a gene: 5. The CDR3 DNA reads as TGTGCCAGCAGTGAGGTGGGACAGGGAAGGGAGCTGTTTTTT. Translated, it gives CASSEVGQGRELFF.

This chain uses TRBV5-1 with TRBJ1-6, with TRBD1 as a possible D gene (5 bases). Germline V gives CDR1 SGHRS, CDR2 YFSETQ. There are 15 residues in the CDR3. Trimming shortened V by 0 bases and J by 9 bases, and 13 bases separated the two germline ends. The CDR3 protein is CASSLVAGMISPLHF. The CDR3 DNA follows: TGCGCCAGCAGCTTGGTGGCAGGGATGATTTCACCCCTCCACTTT.

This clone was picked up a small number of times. CDR3: CASSLTYGEQFF. The CDR3 bases are TGTGCCAGCAGTTTGACTTATGGTGAGCAGTTCTTC. The gene calls are TRBV12-3 or TRBV12-4 and TRBJ2-1; D remains unclear. CDR3 size: 12 residues. The ends were cut back, 3 bases at V and 9 bases at J, with 9 bases in the middle.

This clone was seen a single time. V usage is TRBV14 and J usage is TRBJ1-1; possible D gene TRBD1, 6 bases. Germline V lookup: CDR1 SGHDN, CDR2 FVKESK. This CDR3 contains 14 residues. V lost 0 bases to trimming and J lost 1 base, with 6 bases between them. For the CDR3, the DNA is TGTGCCAGCAGCCAAGAGACAGGGAACACTGAAGCTTTCTTT. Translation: CASSQETGNTEAFF.

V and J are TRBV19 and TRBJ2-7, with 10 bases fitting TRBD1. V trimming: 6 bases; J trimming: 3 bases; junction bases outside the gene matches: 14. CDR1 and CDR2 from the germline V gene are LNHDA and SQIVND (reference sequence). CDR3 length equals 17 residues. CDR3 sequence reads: CASSHSIGTGAGYEQYF. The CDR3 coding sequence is TGTGCCAGTAGCCACTCGATCGGGACAGGGGCGGGCTACGAGCAGTACTTC.

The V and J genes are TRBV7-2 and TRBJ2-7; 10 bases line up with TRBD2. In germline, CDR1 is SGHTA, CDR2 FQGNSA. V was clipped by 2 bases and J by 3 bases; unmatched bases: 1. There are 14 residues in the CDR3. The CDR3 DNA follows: TGTGCCAGCAGCTTACGGACTAGCGGCTACGAGCAGTACTTC. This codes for CASSLRTSGYEQYF.

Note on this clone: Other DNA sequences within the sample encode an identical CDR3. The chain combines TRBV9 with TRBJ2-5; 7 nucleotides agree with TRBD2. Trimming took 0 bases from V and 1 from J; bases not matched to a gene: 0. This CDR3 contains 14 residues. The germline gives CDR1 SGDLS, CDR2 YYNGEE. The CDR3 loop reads CASSVGGSQETQYF. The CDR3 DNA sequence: TGTGCCAGCAGCGTAGGCGGGAGCCAAGAGACCCAGTACTTC.

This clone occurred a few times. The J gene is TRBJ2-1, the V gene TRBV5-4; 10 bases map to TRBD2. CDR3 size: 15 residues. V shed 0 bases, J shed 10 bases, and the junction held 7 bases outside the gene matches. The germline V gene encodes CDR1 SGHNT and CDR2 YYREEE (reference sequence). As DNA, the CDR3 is TGTGCCAGCAGCTTGGGGCTAGCGGGAGTAAGGGAGCAGTTCTTC. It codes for CASSLGLAGVREQFF.

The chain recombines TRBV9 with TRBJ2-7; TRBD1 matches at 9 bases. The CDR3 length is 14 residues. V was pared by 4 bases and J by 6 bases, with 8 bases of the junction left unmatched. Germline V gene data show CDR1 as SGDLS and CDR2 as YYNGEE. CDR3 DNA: TGTGCCAGCAGCCCTCAGGGACAGGGTGGCGAGCAGTACTTC. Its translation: CASSPQGQGGEQYF. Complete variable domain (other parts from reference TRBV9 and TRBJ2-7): DSGVTQTPKHLITATGQRVTLRCSPRSGDLSVYWYQQSLDQGLQFLIQYYNGEERAKGNILERFSAQQFPDLHSELNLSSLELGDSALYFCASSPQGQGGEQYFGPGTRLTVT.

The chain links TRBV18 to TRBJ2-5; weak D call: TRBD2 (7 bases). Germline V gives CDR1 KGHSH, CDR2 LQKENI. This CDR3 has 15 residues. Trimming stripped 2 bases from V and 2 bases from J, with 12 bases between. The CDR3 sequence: CASSPEGGDQETQYF. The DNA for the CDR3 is TGTGCCAGCTCACCAGAAGGGGGGGATCAAGAGACCCAGTACTTC.

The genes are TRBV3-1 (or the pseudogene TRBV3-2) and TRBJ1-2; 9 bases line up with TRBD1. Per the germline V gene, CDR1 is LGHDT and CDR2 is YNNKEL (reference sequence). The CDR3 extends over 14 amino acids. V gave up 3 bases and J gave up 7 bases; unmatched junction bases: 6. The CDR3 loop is CASSHGQGRFGYTF. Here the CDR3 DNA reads TGTGCCAGCAGCCATGGACAGGGGCGGTTTGGCTACACCTTC.

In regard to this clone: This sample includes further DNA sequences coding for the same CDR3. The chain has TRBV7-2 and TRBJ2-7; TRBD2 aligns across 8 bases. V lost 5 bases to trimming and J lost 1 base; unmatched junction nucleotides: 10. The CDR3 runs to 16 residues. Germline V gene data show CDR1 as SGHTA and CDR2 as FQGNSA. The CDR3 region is CASSLTSGRGSYEQYF. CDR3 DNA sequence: TGTGCCAGCAGCCTGACGAGCGGGAGAGGGTCCTACGAGCAGTACTTC. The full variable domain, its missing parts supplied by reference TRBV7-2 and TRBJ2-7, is GAGVSQSPSNKVTEKGKDVELRCDPISGHTALYWYRQSLGQGLEFLIYFQGNSAPDKSGLPSDRFSAERTGGSVSTLTIQRTQQEDSAVYLCASSLTSGRGSYEQYFGPGTRLTVT.

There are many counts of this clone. The chain's CDR3 is CAIRGTSSSEQYF. The CDR3 region has the DNA TGTGCCATCAGGGGGACTAGCTCGAGTGAGCAGTACTTC. The V and J genes are TRBV10-3 and TRBJ2-7, with 9 nucleotides matching TRBD2. V dropped 6 bases and J dropped 7; count of bases not matched to a gene: 7. This CDR3 has 13 residues. Germline assignment: CDR1 ENHRY and CDR2 SYGVKD.

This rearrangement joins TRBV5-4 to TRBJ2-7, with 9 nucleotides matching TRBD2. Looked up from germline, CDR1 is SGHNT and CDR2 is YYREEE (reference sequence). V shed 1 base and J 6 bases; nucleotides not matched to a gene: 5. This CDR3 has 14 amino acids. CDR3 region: CASSLPGLAGEQYF. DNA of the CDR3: TGTGCCAGCAGCTTGCCGGGACTAGCAGGCGAGCAGTACTTC.